A selection of T cell receptor beta chains follows, all from one sample in a study of early T cells in non-severe SARS-CoV-2 infection. TCRdb ran MiXCR on the 5' RACE reads and lists one entry per CDR3 protein. The sample holds some 85,000 distinct CDR3 sequences, roughly an eighth seen once. Input material: whole blood. The receptors were sampled from an adult who was a healthcare worker with PCR-confirmed SARS-CoV-2 infection or an uninfected control (not recorded which). CDR3s leave out the opening cysteine and the closing phenylalanine or tryptophan. Fields, in order: V gene, J gene, CDR3 protein.

TRBV27,TRBJ1-2,ASSLSFGTSPT
TRBV12-3/TRBV12-4,TRBJ2-1,ASSRSDNEQF
TRBV5-1,TRBJ2-2,ASSLVSGNTGELF
TRBV18,TRBJ2-7,ASSPTKMTGLREKQY
TRBV5-4,TRBJ1-2,ASSLRSYGYT
TRBV13,TRBJ1-3,ASTGVENTIY
TRBV27,TRBJ1-2,ASSLSGTGYGYT
TRBV6-6,TRBJ2-3,ASTPHSGTGYTDTQY
TRBV11-3,TRBJ2-7,ASSPRGGGDEQY
TRBV30,TRBJ2-3,ACSGQGNRH
TRBV10-3,TRBJ2-3,ATRTISTSTDTQY
TRBV6-2/TRBV6-3,TRBJ1-1,ASSPRQTPKSEAF
TRBV29-1,TRBJ2-3,SVYAPVGDTQY
TRBV7-6,TRBJ2-7,ASSLLSGDYEQY
TRBV6-6,TRBJ2-7,AGSLGVSYEQY
TRBV20-1,TRBJ1-5,SLGDQPQH
TRBV7-3,TRBJ1-2,ASSLGGQGTGYT
TRBV20-1,TRBJ1-4,SGLFLREKLF
TRBV4-3,TRBJ2-1,ASSQSQGLREQF
TRBV19,TRBJ1-5,ASSIGGTGSNQPQH
TRBV29-1,TRBJ1-2,SLGAQEGYT
TRBV7-2,TRBJ2-5,ASSLGSIEETQY
TRBV7-2,TRBJ2-1,ASSPNIAGGTNEQF
TRBV18,TRBJ1-6,ASSLTTGGWNSPLH
TRBV6-2/TRBV6-3,TRBJ2-2,ASAGQPNTGELF
TRBV29-1,TRBJ2-1,SVLYSYNEQF
TRBV29-1,TRBJ2-2,SAKTGGTGELF
TRBV7-8,TRBJ2-4,ASSLHRGPSNIQY